Listed here is a single T cell receptor beta chain. Its antigen remains unknown. Repertoires were generated with immunoSEQ multiplex PCR, while TCRdb's copy carries only in-frame clones and drops some. The sample holds approximately 360,000 clones, approximately 83% seen once. The sample comes from a study of Ad26.COV2.S vaccination and SARS-CoV-2 variants. The wider study: Donor joined the COV1001 Ad26.COV2.S trial arm. Participants got Ad26.COV2.S intramuscularly, once or twice 56 days apart. Study results and limitations: Placebo recipients trailed vaccine recipients in spike-specific TCR breadth. Substantial breadth was reportedly displayed by spike-specific CD8+ and CD4+ T cell responses after vaccination.

In germline, CDR1 is LGHNA, CDR2 YSLEER. The CDR3 is 17 residues long. Germline trimming cut 2 bases from V and 1 base from J; bases unmatched to any gene: 8. The treatment: over 15 received Ad26.COV2.S at low or high dose, single or two shots; 5 received placebo; per-sample allocation not given. Collection of the samples took place on day 63 after the first injection of vaccine or placebo. The sequence was collected from a person aged 18-65 years who received the Ad26.COV2.S COVID-19 vaccine or a placebo. J is TRBJ1-1 and V is TRBV4-3, with 9 nucleotides matching TRBD1. The material sequenced was peripheral blood, taken in a trial of Ad26.COV2.S vaccine versus placebo. Written as DNA, the CDR3 is TGCGCCAGCAGCCAATTCGGGACAGGGCGCCGGAACACTGAAGCTTTCTTT. It codes for CASSQFGTGRRNTEAFF.